The next 9 T cell receptor beta chains were all read from a single sample in a study of vaccination and CD4 T cells after COVID-19. No antigen has been identified for these receptors. Stated treatment: roughly ten-day PBMC culture with coronavirus spike peptide pools or control peptides (ViraFEST assay). Scientists ran DNA taken from cultured CD4+ T cells through the Oncomine TCR Beta short-read assay for sequencing. TCRdb re-called the PCR reads with MiXCR, one entry per CDR3 protein. The sample consists of around 5,000 distinct CDR3 sequences, 40% to 55% of them appearing once. The sample comprised CD4+ T cells from blood, cultured in vitro. The receptors stem from a human donor who had recovered from COVID-19.

This clonotype was recorded a few times. The chain combines TRBV19 with TRBJ2-5; no firm D call. V lost 2 bases and J lost 5, with 12 bases in between. The CDR3 runs 14 residues. Germline CDR1 is LNHDA and CDR2 is SQIVND (reference sequence). CDR3 sequence reads: CASSISWGGETQYF. The CDR3 DNA is TGTGCCAGTAGTATAAGTTGGGGTGGCGAGACCCAGTACTTC. Supplemented by reference TRBV19 and TRBJ2-5, the full variable domain reads DGGITQSPKYLFRKEGQNVTLSCEQNLNHDAMYWYRQDPGQGLRLIYYSQIVNDFQKGDIAEGYSVSREKKESFPLTVTSAQKNPTAFYLCASSISWGGETQYFGPGTRLLVL.

The chain employs TRBV5-4 and TRBJ2-3; 7 bases are a match to TRBD2. CDR1 is SGHNT and CDR2 is YYREEE in the germline V gene (reference sequence). With V trimmed by 2 bases and J by 0 bases, 12 bases remained unmatched. This CDR3 spans 18 amino acids. The CDR3 here is CASSLKAGRTTSTDTQYF. The CDR3 nucleotides read TGTGCCAGCAGCTTAAAAGCGGGGAGGACAACTAGCACAGATACGCAGTATTTT.

This clonotype has a handful of counts. The chain carries TRBV6-4 and TRBJ2-3, with 9 bases that match TRBD1. Germline V gene data show CDR1 as MRHNA and CDR2 as SNTAGT. The CDR3 totals 15 residues. V lost 5 bases and J lost 5; bases outside the gene matches: 8. For the CDR3, the DNA is TGTGCCAGCAGTCGACCGGGACAGGGAATAGATACGCAGTATTTT. Its translation is CASSRPGQGIDTQYF.

The V gene is TRBV20-1, the J gene TRBJ2-5; D perhaps matches TRBD2 (7 bases). The CDR3 sequence is 16 residues long. The V gene's germline CDR1 is DFQATT and CDR2 SNEGSKA (reference sequence). The germline V and J ends were trimmed by 6 bases and 2 bases, with 22 bases remaining between them. CDR3 in amino acids: CSAPGWAGARQETQYF. CDR3 sequence (DNA): TGCAGTGCGCCCGGCTGGGCGGGGGCGCGACAAGAGACCCAGTACTTC.

The chain carries TRBV19 and TRBJ1-3; 9 bases fit TRBD1. This CDR3 is 14 amino acids long. The trim removed 6 bases at V and 8 bases at J, leaving 8 bases unmatched. Germline-derived CDR1 and CDR2 are LNHDA and SQIVND (reference sequence). This chain's CDR3 is CASSEWDRADTIYF. The CDR3 region has the DNA TGTGCCAGTAGCGAATGGGACAGGGCGGACACCATATATTTT.

By share, this clonotype counts as medium-sized. The rearrangement uses TRBV9 and TRBJ2-3, with 10 bases lining up with TRBD2. Germline CDR1 is SGDLS and CDR2 is YYNGEE. Trimming took 0 bases from V and 6 from J; bases not matched to a gene: 16. The CDR3 length is 19 residues. CDR3 amino acids: CASSVAALAGANPPDTQYF. In DNA form, the CDR3 reads TGTGCCAGCAGCGTAGCAGCTCTAGCGGGGGCGAACCCCCCGGATACGCAGTATTTT.

The table lists this clonotype with a few counts. The DNA of the CDR3 is TGTGCCAGCAGCCGCGGACAGGGCGTTCGTAATTCACCCCTCCACTTT. It yields the protein CASSRGQGVRNSPLHF. The chain combines TRBV5-8 with TRBJ1-6; 8 nucleotides agree with TRBD1. The V segment lost 4 bases and the J segment 6 bases; nucleotides outside the gene matches: 9. The CDR3 has 16 residues. CDR1 is SGHTS and CDR2 is YDEGEE in the germline V gene.

The V gene is TRBV6-2 or TRBV6-3, the J gene TRBJ1-5; 7 nucleotides line up with TRBD1. V gave up 6 bases and J gave up 4 bases; unmatched junction bases: 9. Germline-derived CDR1 and CDR2 are MNHEY and SVGEGT. The CDR3 has 15 residues. The CDR3 DNA reads TGTGCCAGCAGCTCCGACAGGGAGCTAAATCAGCCCCAGCATTTT. This translates into CASSSDRELNQPQHF.

In this sample, this clonotype turned up a few times. V is TRBV6-1 and J is TRBJ1-5; tentatively, D is TRBD1 (5 bases). Germline V gene lookup returns CDR1 MNHNS and CDR2 SASEGT. The CDR3 sequence is 15 residues long. Trimming stripped 6 bases from V and 3 bases from J, with 15 bases between. The CDR3 DNA is TGTGCCAGCAGGGTCCAGGGAACCTACAATCAGCCCCAGCATTTT. This gives the protein CASRVQGTYNQPQHF.